This passage covers 20 T cell receptor beta chains from one sample sequenced in a study of blood T cell repertoires in COVID-19. Only in-frame clones appear in the TCRdb table, and some are missing; sequencing was by immunoSEQ multiplex PCR. The profile covers approximately 310,000 clones, with 85% appearing a single time and 1.5% to 2% taken by the ten largest. What was sequenced was PBMCs or T cells enriched from blood (not recorded which). These receptors came from a woman aged 30 to 39 who had been exposed to COVID-19.

The V call is TRBV6-2 or TRBV6-3, the J call TRBJ1-2; tentative D call: TRBD1 (6 bases). V lost 2 bases to trimming and J lost 2 bases, with 12 bases between them. The CDR3 is 15 amino acids. Germline CDR1 is MNHEY and CDR2 is SVGEGT. The CDR3 nucleotides read TGTGCCAGCAGTTACGTCAGCGGACAGAACTATGGCTACACCTTC. Encoded protein: CASSYVSGQNYGYTF.

The V and J genes are TRBV4-2 and TRBJ2-1, with 11 bases matching TRBD2. The CDR3 has 16 residues. Germline trimming cut 0 bases from V and 6 bases from J; bases unmatched to any gene: 4. Germline V gives CDR1 LGHNA, CDR2 YNFKEQ. The CDR3 DNA reads as TGTGCCAGCAGCCAAGAAACTAGCGGGAGTAGCAATGAGCAGTTCTTC. Protein product: CASSQETSGSSNEQFF.

This chain joins TRBV27 and TRBJ1-4; maybe TRBD1 (5 bases). This CDR3 spans 13 amino acids. V lost 5 bases and J lost 6, with 10 bases in between. CDR1 MNHEY and CDR2 SMNVEV come from the germline V gene (reference sequence). This chain's CDR3 is CASSLAGDEKLFF. The CDR3 DNA reads as TGTGCCAGCAGTCTGGCGGGGGATGAAAAACTGTTTTTT. Variable domain in full (rest from reference TRBV27 and TRBJ1-4): EAQVTQNPRYLITVTGKKLTVTCSQNMNHEYMSWYRQDPGLGLRQIYYSMNVEVTDKGDVPEGYKVSRKEKRNFPLILESPSPNQTSLYFCASSLAGDEKLFFGSGTQLSVL.

V is TRBV12-3 or TRBV12-4 and J is TRBJ1-2; 8 bases match TRBD1. The CDR3 has 13 amino acids. V lost 2 bases to trimming and J lost 8 bases; unmatched junction nucleotides: 4. The CDR3 DNA follows: TGTGCCAGCAGTTTACAGGGGGCCGGCGGCTACACCTTC. Translating gives CASSLQGAGGYTF.

The V gene is TRBV2, the J gene TRBJ1-1, with TRBD1 matching over 9 bases. Germline values: CDR1 SNHLY, CDR2 FYNNEI. The V and J ends lost 3 bases and 5 bases, in that order; junction bases with no gene match: 7. The CDR3 contains 15 residues. The CDR3 sequence: CASSEVDRGRTEAFF. The CDR3 bases are TGTGCCAGCAGTGAGGTCGACAGGGGGAGGACTGAAGCTTTCTTT. Full variable domain (outside the CDR3, taken from reference TRBV2 and TRBJ1-1): EPEVTQTPSHQVTQMGQEVILRCVPISNHLYFYWYRQILGQKVEFLVSFYNNEISEKSEIFDDQFSVERPDGSNFTLKIRSTKLEDSAMYFCASSEVDRGRTEAFFGQGTRLTVV.

V is TRBV2 and J is TRBJ1-1, with D possibly TRBD1 on 6 matching bases. V was pared by 6 bases and J by 3 bases, with 17 bases between. The germline V gene has CDR1 SNHLY and CDR2 FYNNEI. The CDR3 is 15 residues long. The CDR3: CASRRGQKSYTEAFF. The CDR3 DNA is TGTGCCAGCAGGAGAGGACAGAAGTCGTACACTGAAGCTTTCTTT.

The chain recombines TRBV19 with TRBJ1-1; the D is unclear. V was pared by 4 bases and J by 0 bases, with 12 bases between. From germline, CDR1 is LNHDA and CDR2 SQIVND (reference sequence). The CDR3 has 15 residues. CDR3 in DNA: TGTGCCAGTAGTACTTACCAGGAACTGAACACTGAAGCTTTCTTT. It codes for CASSTYQELNTEAFF.

The CDR3: CASSRSDRYRTGELFF. CDR3 bases: TGTGCCAGCAGTCGTTCGGACAGATATAGAACCGGGGAGCTGTTTTTT. V and J are TRBV7-9 and TRBJ2-2; D perhaps matches TRBD1 (6 bases). Deletions cut 6 bases from V and 5 bases from J, with 19 bases between. This CDR3 region has 16 residues. From germline, CDR1 is SEHNR and CDR2 FQNEAQ (reference sequence).

The V call is TRBV5-4, the J call TRBJ1-2; D ambiguous. The germline V and J ends were trimmed by 2 bases and 1 base, with 6 bases remaining between them. The length of the CDR3 is 13 residues. The germline V gene encodes CDR1 SGHNT and CDR2 YYREEE (reference sequence). The CDR3 nucleotides read TGTGCCAGCAGCTTTCCTCTTAACTATGGCTACACCTTC. Translation gives CASSFPLNYGYTF.

This clone was detected once. The rearrangement joins TRBV21-1 to TRBJ1-4. TRBV21-1 is flagged as a pseudogene. This CDR3 is 15 amino acids long. CDR3 loop: CASSKVVGTNEKLFF. The CDR3 nucleotides are TGTGCCAGCAGCAAAGTCGTCGGTACTAATGAAAAACTGTTTTTT.

V usage is TRBV7-9 and J usage is TRBJ1-3; D is unresolved. CDR3 size: 15 residues. Trimming cost V 5 bases and J 4 bases, with 15 bases left between them. Germline loops: CDR1 SEHNR, CDR2 FQNEAQ (reference sequence). CDR3: CASSPPGGAGNTIYF. In DNA, the CDR3 is TGTGCCAGCAGCCCCCCAGGAGGCGCGGGAAACACCATATATTTT.

This rearrangement joins TRBV4-3 to TRBJ2-7; 8 bases are shared with TRBD2. CDR1 LGHNA and CDR2 YSLEER come from the germline V gene. The length of the CDR3 is 14 residues. Trimming cost V 4 bases and J 2 bases; bases outside gene matches: 4. CDR3 bases: TGCGCCAGCAGCCCATACGGGGGGGCCTACGAGCAGTACTTC. Its protein is CASSPYGGAYEQYF.

J is TRBJ2-2 and V is TRBV30; 7 bases agree with TRBD1. The trim removed 2 bases at V and 5 bases at J, leaving 8 bases unmatched. Germline CDR1 GTSNPN, CDR2 SVGIG (reference sequence). The CDR3 totals 15 residues. The CDR3 DNA is TGTGCCTGGAGTCCCGGAGACAGGGTAACCGGGGAGCTGTTTTTT. This codes for CAWSPGDRVTGELFF.

The CDR3 spells CASSIGRGNYGYTF. CDR3 sequence (DNA): TGTGCCAGTAGTATTGGTCGGGGTAACTATGGCTACACCTTC. The chain has TRBV19 and TRBJ1-2, with unresolved D. CDR1 is LNHDA, CDR2 SQIVND, per germline (reference sequence). CDR3 length: 14 amino acids. The V end was cut by 3 bases, the J end by 1 base, with 9 bases between.

This clone was counted a few times. This sequence joins TRBV23-1 and TRBJ1-1; D is undetermined. TRBV23-1 falls under the ORF class, with uncertain function. CDR3 length: 14 residues. Trimming took off 3 bases at V and 0 bases at J, with 8 bases between the two ends. CDR3 coding DNA: TGCGCCAGCAGTCACAGGCGGGTGAACACTGAAGCTTTCTTT. It codes for CASSHRRVNTEAFF.

This chain joins TRBV27 and TRBJ1-6, with 7 bases matching TRBD1. Looked up from germline, CDR1 is MNHEY and CDR2 is SMNVEV (reference sequence). V shed 3 bases, J shed 7 bases, and the junction held 9 bases outside the gene matches. This CDR3 is 16 amino acids long. CDR3 sequence: CASSLDRRRGNSPLHF. DNA for the CDR3: TGTGCCAGCAGTTTGGACAGGAGGAGGGGAAATTCACCCCTCCACTTT.

The J gene is TRBJ2-2, the V gene TRBV7-2, with D possibly TRBD1 on 5 matching bases. The ends were cut back, 5 bases at V and 7 bases at J, with 17 bases in the middle. This CDR3 spans 15 amino acids. Germline V gene lookup returns CDR1 SGHTA and CDR2 FQGNSA. CDR3 DNA: TGTGCCAGCAGCCCTGACAGAGGTACCTTCGGGGAGCTGTTTTTT. It codes for CASSPDRGTFGELFF.

This clone was seen only once. The gene calls are TRBV5-6 and TRBJ2-1; D is possibly TRBD2 (6 bases). Germline CDR1 reads SGHDT; CDR2 reads YYEEEE. The CDR3 covers 14 residues. V lost 4 bases to trimming and J lost 4 bases, with 12 bases between them. The CDR3 DNA follows: TGTGCCAGCAGCCCGGGGGACTTATACAATGAGCAGTTCTTC. This codes for CASSPGDLYNEQFF.

This clone was counted only a few times. The CDR3 loop is CASSGMETSGVHYEQYF. Written as DNA, the CDR3 is TGTGCCAGCAGTGGAATGGAAACTAGCGGGGTTCACTACGAGCAGTACTTC. The rearrangement joins TRBV2 to TRBJ2-7; TRBD2 aligns across 10 bases. The CDR3 covers 17 residues. V lost 4 bases to trimming and J lost 3 bases; unmatched junction nucleotides: 12. From germline, CDR1 is SNHLY and CDR2 FYNNEI.

V and J are TRBV10-2 and TRBJ2-1; 9 bases agree with TRBD2. J was trimmed by 2 bases and V by 10 bases; bases with no gene match: 9. Germline V lookup: CDR1 WSHSY, CDR2 SAAADI. CDR3 length: 15 amino acids. The CDR3 DNA reads TGCGCCACCCTCCCCGGGACTAGCACCTACAATGAGCAGTTCTTC. Its translation: CATLPGTSTYNEQFF.